These 4 T cell receptor beta chains were sequenced from one sample in a study of human T cells and chemical hapten exposure. Regarding time point: pre-sensitization, week 0. Treatment denoted: therapeutic diphenylcyclopropenone sensitization with weekly scalp DPC. TCRdb re-derived calls from the RACE reads in MiXCR, one entry per CDR3 protein. This table has about 250,000 distinct CDR3 sequences, roughly 8% appearing once. Sequencing was performed on whole blood, taken in connection with sensitization to the hapten diphenylcyclopropenone (DPC). Source of these receptors: a man younger than 30 with alopecia areata. Some clones in this sample may be carry-over from other donors' samples.

V is TRBV25-1 and J is TRBJ2-5; either TRBD1 or TRBD2 may supply D (6 bases each). Germline values: CDR1 MGHDK, CDR2 SYGVNS. V was pared by 5 bases and J by 0 bases, with 16 bases between. The CDR3 loop spans 16 amino acids. The chain's CDR3 is CASSPGAGAYQETQYF. The CDR3, as DNA: TGTGCCAGCAGTCCGGGGGCAGGGGCCTACCAAGAGACCCAGTACTTC.

This clonotype appeared many times. The V gene is TRBV24-1, the J gene TRBJ2-2; the D gene is possibly TRBD2 (6 bases). CDR1 and CDR2 from the germline V gene are KGHDR and SFDVKD. Trimming shortened V by 8 bases and J by 6 bases, and 12 bases separated the two germline ends. This CDR3 comprises 13 residues. CDR3 sequence (DNA): TGTGCCACCATGAGACTAGAGCCCGGGGAGCTGTTTTTT. The encoded protein is CATMRLEPGELFF.

V gene TRBV6-6 combines with J gene TRBJ2-5, with D possibly TRBD2 on 6 matching bases. The CDR3 runs 19 residues. From germline, CDR1 is MNHNY and CDR2 SVGAGI (reference sequence). Trimming pared 7 bases from V and 5 bases from J, leaving 32 bases between. CDR3 residues: CASNRQSGFYGGTGETQYF. For the CDR3, the DNA is TGTGCCAGCAATCGGCAATCGGGTTTTTACGGGGGAACCGGGGAGACCCAGTACTTC.

The V call is TRBV4-3, the J call TRBJ2-7, with TRBD2 identical over 9 bases. Germline V CDR1 and CDR2: LGHNA, YSLEER. This CDR3 spans 15 amino acids. Trimming cost V 1 base and J 7 bases; bases outside gene matches: 8. The CDR3 sequence: CASSQALVAGVEQYF. The CDR3 DNA is TGCGCCAGCAGCCAAGCCCTAGTAGCGGGGGTAGAGCAGTACTTC.